This TCR beta chain was recorded in a study of graft-versus-host responses after intestinal transplantation. Study-wide context: Those transplanted obtained multivisceral, liver-intestinal, or isolated intestinal grafts. Whole-study results and caveats: Early post-transplant falls in HvG clones accompanied the peak levels of circulating GvH clones. GvH clones surfaced in recipient marrow, some emerging earlier in ileum or blood.

TCRdb keeps only in-frame clones here, not all; method: immunoSEQ multiplex PCR. Among tens of thousands of clones listed, 85% to 95% were seen once. CDR3 length: 13 residues. Germline V gene sequence: CDR1 LNHDA, CDR2 SQIVND (reference sequence). V lost 3 bases and J 4 bases, leaving 7 bases between the germline ends. Note on this clone: Its cognate antigen is unknown.

The clonotype comes from a human donor who was the organ donor for an intestinal transplant. The chain recombines TRBV19 with TRBJ2-1; D unclear. The sequencing here drew on unstimulated CD8+ T cells sorted from spleen or lymph node cells, taken before transplant. DNA of the CDR3: TGTGCCAGTAGTATGAAGGGATACAATGAGCAGTTCTTC. It yields the protein CASSMKGYNEQFF.